This T cell receptor beta chain was obtained from a study of T cell changes during pregnancy in multiple sclerosis (dated by TCRdb to about 2019). For the study in its entirety: The study looked at changes in the T cell repertoire across pregnancy in women with multiple sclerosis.

Receptors were amplified or captured by the immunoSEQ multiplex PCR assay. TCRdb provides this immuneACCESS table in a form limited to in-frame rearrangements. Some clones are lacking; in checked studies, under half of them reflect an unresolved V gene, and why the rest are absent is not known. A total of approximately 22,000 clones appear in this sample, just under 85% of them only once. Around 14% of the sample comes from the top ten. The CDR3 spans 13 residues, from the cysteine through the phenylalanine. Left in the record is the CDR3 DNA by itself, 39 bases read in frame from the first base. Germline trimming: 5 bases from V, 5 bases from J; junction bases outside gene matches: 6. The germline V gene sets CDR1 to MNHEY and CDR2 to SVGAGI. A remark on this clone: The antigen it binds to is not known. No base-level quality is on record; no much larger clone is a single base apart.

Sequences were derived from CD8+ T cells from peripheral blood mononuclear cells, sampled in the first trimester of pregnancy. This chain joins TRBV6-5 to TRBJ2-7; TRBD1 agrees with 7 junctional bases. The TCR sequence derives from a female donor in good health, enrolled as a control in a pregnancy study. The CDR3 sequence is CASSEQGHDEQYF. The nucleotide sequence reads TGTGCCAGCAGTGAACAGGGGCACGACGAGCAGTACTTC.